The 24 T cell receptor beta chains reported below all come from one sample, sequenced in a study of vaccination and CD4 T cells after COVID-19. The antigens of these receptors remain unknown. The assay that was used to sequence DNA from cultured CD4+ T cells was the Oncomine TCR Beta short-read assay. TCRdb redid the calling of the PCR reads with MiXCR, one entry per CDR3 protein. Of about 15,000 distinct CDR3 sequences in the sample, about 67% were seen once. Specified treatment: approximately 11-day PBMC culture with coronavirus spike peptide pools or control peptides (ViraFEST assay). Sequences were obtained from CD4+ T cells from blood, cultured in vitro. The receptors here all came from a human donor who had recovered from COVID-19.

The chain joins TRBV28 to TRBJ1-1, with D possibly matching TRBD1 (5 bases). The V end lost 6 bases, the J end lost 0 bases, and 29 bases lay between the germline ends. Per the germline V gene, CDR1 is MDHEN and CDR2 is SYDVKM. The CDR3 sequence is 20 residues long. CDR3 sequence reads: CASSPARVMRNKGVNTEAFF. The CDR3 DNA reads TGTGCCAGCAGCCCAGCGAGGGTGATGAGGAACAAAGGGGTGAACACTGAAGCTTTCTTT.

The chain links TRBV20-1 to TRBJ1-4; D not resolved. The V end lost 3 bases, the J end lost 0 bases, and 8 bases lay between the germline ends. The CDR3 spans 14 residues. From germline, CDR1 is DFQATT and CDR2 SNEGSKA (reference sequence). The CDR3 is CSARGRSTNEKLFF. The CDR3 DNA reads TGCAGTGCTAGGGGCCGCTCAACTAATGAAAAACTGTTTTTT.

The J gene is TRBJ1-2, the V gene TRBV18; TRBD1 might be the D (5 bases). The CDR3 has 14 residues. From germline, CDR1 is KGHSH and CDR2 LQKENI. V lost 8 bases and J 6 bases, leaving 19 bases between the germline ends. Here the CDR3 reads CASSLVAQGNGYTF. CDR3 coding DNA: TGTGCCAGCAGCTTAGTCGCGCAGGGAAATGGCTACACCTTC.

The CDR3: CASSPEGPSNEQYF. The CDR3 DNA reads TGTGCCAGCAGCCCAGAGGGGCCGTCAAACGAGCAGTACTTC. The rearrangement joins TRBV7-2 to TRBJ2-1; D tentatively fits TRBD1 or TRBD2 (5 bases each). The DNA matches TRBJ2-7 better at its end, which makes the J call doubtful. Germline V gene sequence: CDR1 SGHTA, CDR2 FQGNSA. The CDR3 is 14 amino acids.

The rearrangement joins TRBV27 to TRBJ2-2; possible D gene TRBD1, 7 bases. V shed 2 bases and J shed 3 bases, with 16 bases lying between them. There are 17 residues in the CDR3. In germline, CDR1 is MNHEY, CDR2 SMNVEV (reference sequence). The CDR3 reads CASSLLFGRGDTGELFF. The CDR3 nucleotides are TGTGCCAGCAGTTTACTCTTCGGCAGGGGGGACACCGGGGAGCTGTTTTTT.

V is TRBV28 and J is TRBJ1-5; 9 bases are a match to TRBD1. This CDR3 has 16 amino acids. J lost 4 bases, V lost 7 bases, and 11 bases had no gene match. Germline V CDR1 and CDR2: MDHEN, SYDVKM. CDR3 nucleotides: TGTGCCAGCACGCCTTGGGGACAGGGAAAGAATCAGCCCCAGCATTTT. Residues: CASTPWGQGKNQPQHF. The full variable domain, rest sourced from reference TRBV28 and TRBJ1-5, is DVKVTQSSRYLVKRTGEKVFLECVQDMDHENMFWYRQDPGLGLRLIYFSYDVKMKEKGDIPEGYSVSREKKERFSLILESASTNQTSMYLCASTPWGQGKNQPQHFGDGTRLSIL.

J is TRBJ1-3 and V is TRBV6-5; unclear D gene. The germline V gene has CDR1 MNHEY and CDR2 SVGAGI. Between the trimmed V and J ends, which lost 2 bases and 0 bases, there was a span of 8 bases. The CDR3 is 15 amino acids. Here the CDR3 reads CASSYAARSGNTIYF. CDR3 DNA: TGTGCCAGCAGTTACGCAGCCCGCTCTGGAAACACCATATATTTT.

This chain joins TRBV7-9 and TRBJ1-2, with D possibly being TRBD1 (5 bases). The CDR3 sequence is 13 residues long. Trimming took off 5 bases at V and 7 bases at J, with 14 bases between the two ends. Germline V gene data show CDR1 as SEHNR and CDR2 as FQNEAQ (reference sequence). The CDR3 nucleotides read TGTGCCAGCAGCACCTCAGGGAAGGGTGGCTACACCTTC. It is translated as CASSTSGKGGYTF.

The chain links TRBV20-1 to TRBJ2-5; D gene uncertain. Germline-derived CDR1 and CDR2 are DFQATT and SNEGSKA (reference sequence). The CDR3 extends over 14 amino acids. V gave up 2 bases and J gave up 5 bases, with 15 bases separating them. The CDR3 nucleotides read TGCAGTGCTAGAACCCGGGCCCTACGGGAGACCCAGTACTTC. Translated: CSARTRALRETQYF.

The rearrangement links TRBV20-1 to TRBJ2-2; 13 nucleotides line up with TRBD2. The CDR3 totals 14 residues. V trimming: 6 bases; J trimming: 4 bases; junction bases outside the gene matches: 2. CDR1 and CDR2 (germline): DFQATT, SNEGSKA (reference sequence). CDR3 sequence (DNA): TGCAGTGCCGGACTAGCGGGAGTCACCGGGGAGCTGTTTTTT. Its translation: CSAGLAGVTGELFF.

This rearrangement joins TRBV6-2 or TRBV6-3 to TRBJ1-5; D is unclear. Germline V gene lookup returns CDR1 MNHEY and CDR2 SVGEGT. The CDR3 runs to 13 residues. Trimming took off 8 bases at V and 3 bases at J, with 11 bases between the two ends. The CDR3 reads CASSLTHNQPQHF. The CDR3 DNA is TGTGCCAGCTCACTTACGCACAATCAGCCCCAGCATTTT.

This clonotype showed up just a few times. The chain's CDR3 is CSARWGLHEAFF. The CDR3 DNA follows: TGCAGTGCTAGATGGGGGCTACATGAAGCTTTCTTT. V is TRBV20-1 and J is TRBJ1-1; D perhaps matches TRBD1 (6 bases). CDR3 length: 12 residues. Germline values: CDR1 DFQATT, CDR2 SNEGSKA (reference sequence). The germline V and J ends were trimmed by 2 bases and 7 bases, with 11 bases remaining between them.

The genes are TRBV30 and TRBJ1-2, with D unclear. Per germline, CDR1 GTSNPN and CDR2 SVGIG (reference sequence). This CDR3 is built from 14 residues. V gave up 2 bases and J gave up 3 bases, with 13 bases separating them. CDR3 nucleotides: TGTGCCTGGAGTAGAGGGTATTCGGACTATGGCTACACCTTC. This gives the protein CAWSRGYSDYGYTF.

This clonotype was seen once. This rearrangement joins TRBV6-5 to TRBJ1-3; D remains ambiguous. Trimming took off 0 bases at V and 0 bases at J, with 6 bases between the two ends. CDR1 MNHEY and CDR2 SVGAGI come from the germline V gene. CDR3 length: 15 residues. CDR3 sequence reads: CASSYSRDSGNTIYF. Written as DNA, the CDR3 is TGTGCCAGCAGTTACTCGCGGGACTCTGGAAACACCATATATTTT.

In this sample, this clonotype turned up a few times. The CDR3 protein is CASSPYYSNQPQHF. The CDR3 DNA follows: TGTGCCAGCAGCCCTTATTATAGCAATCAGCCCCAGCATTTT. The rearrangement links TRBV7-2 to TRBJ1-5, with D unresolved. This CDR3 comprises 14 residues. Germline V gene data show CDR1 as SGHTA and CDR2 as FQGNSA. V lost 5 bases and J 0 bases, leaving 8 bases between the germline ends.

This rearrangement joins TRBV7-9 to TRBJ2-6; 12 bases line up with TRBD2. The germline V gene has CDR1 SEHNR and CDR2 FQNEAQ (reference sequence). V dropped 5 bases and J dropped 0; count of bases not matched to a gene: 11. CDR3 length equals 20 residues. The CDR3 coding sequence is TGTGCCAGCAGCCACGACCTAGCGGGAGGGGGGAGCTCTGGGGCCAACGTCCTGACTTTC. Translation gives CASSHDLAGGGSSGANVLTF.

The rearrangement links TRBV6-5 to TRBJ2-7; D not resolved. The CDR3 runs to 15 residues. V lost 3 bases and J lost 4, with 16 bases in between. Germline assignment: CDR1 MNHEY and CDR2 SVGAGI. CDR3 DNA: TGTGCCAGCAGTTATCCCAACCGGCAGATTTACGAGCAGTACTTC. As protein: CASSYPNRQIYEQYF.

The chain combines TRBV7-9 with TRBJ2-1; perhaps D is TRBD1 or TRBD2 (6 bases each). Between the trimmed V and J ends, which lost 5 bases and 5 bases, there was a span of 16 bases. The CDR3 consists of 15 residues. Germline CDR1 SEHNR, CDR2 FQNEAQ (reference sequence). CDR3 region: CASSLVGGTDNEQFF. CDR3 in DNA: TGTGCCAGCAGCCTTGTGGGGGGCACGGACAATGAGCAGTTCTTC.

J is TRBJ2-3 and V is TRBV20-1; 9 nucleotides match TRBD2. V lost 5 bases, J lost 4 bases, and 13 bases stayed unmatched. The CDR3 runs to 16 residues. CDR1 is DFQATT and CDR2 is SNEGSKA in the germline V gene (reference sequence). CDR3 sequence (DNA): TGCAGTGCTTTTGGGGTAGCGGGAGTAGGCGCAGATACGCAGTATTTT. This gives the protein CSAFGVAGVGADTQYF.

As DNA, the CDR3 is TGTGCCAGCATTTCACAGGGAGGCGGAAGCTACGAGCAGTACTTC. This codes for CASISQGGGSYEQYF. The chain recombines TRBV28 with TRBJ2-7; D assignment may be TRBD1 or TRBD2 (6 bases each). Germline V lookup: CDR1 MDHEN, CDR2 SYDVKM. The CDR3 totals 15 residues. The V end was cut by 7 bases, the J end by 3 bases, with 19 bases between.

The chain uses TRBV6-5 and TRBJ1-5; tentatively, D is TRBD1 (6 bases). V was clipped by 0 bases and J by 3 bases, with 9 bases between them. Per the germline V gene, CDR1 is MNHEY and CDR2 is SVGAGI. This CDR3 contains 15 residues. The CDR3 here is CASSYSDSFNQPQHF. DNA of the CDR3: TGTGCCAGCAGTTACTCGGACAGCTTCAATCAGCCCCAGCATTTT.

This clonotype was picked up a small number of times. CDR3 in DNA: TGCAGTGCTAGGGAATCCGGGACTAGCATATCCTACGAGCAGTACTTC. It encodes CSARESGTSISYEQYF. The V gene is TRBV20-1, the J gene TRBJ2-7; the match to TRBD2 covers 9 bases. Germline V gives CDR1 DFQATT, CDR2 SNEGSKA (reference sequence). The CDR3 is 16 amino acids. V shed 3 bases, J shed 1 base, and the junction held 10 bases outside the gene matches.

The genes are TRBV7-2 and TRBJ1-2, with D unclear. Germline CDR1 is SGHTA and CDR2 is FQGNSA. V gave up 4 bases and J gave up 1 base, with 13 bases separating them. The CDR3 has 15 amino acids. DNA for the CDR3: TGTGCCAGCAGCTCCGATAGTCAGCTTAACTATGGCTACACCTTC. This sequence encodes CASSSDSQLNYGYTF.

This clonotype was seen only a few times. The chain employs TRBV20-1 and TRBJ1-5; tentative D call: TRBD1 (5 bases). Trimming cost V 3 bases and J 6 bases, with 12 bases left between them. Germline V gene sequence: CDR1 DFQATT, CDR2 SNEGSKA (reference sequence). This CDR3 has 13 amino acids. CDR3 nucleotides: TGCAGTGCTAGTTGGGGTGGGGCTCAGCCCCAGCATTTT. It translates to CSASWGGAQPQHF.